This T cell receptor beta chain emerged from a study of T cells after somatic rescue of genetic block. This table comes from immunoSEQ multiplex PCR, and its TCRdb copy is limited to in-frame clones, with some not included. The repertoire consists of over 95,000 clones, with under 95% occurring once and the leading ten covering more than 1.4%. This clone has only one observation. The V gene end was trimmed by 0 bases and the J gene end by 0 bases; junction bases not matched to a gene: 5. Per the germline V gene, CDR1 is GTSNPN and CDR2 is SVGIG (reference sequence). The length of the CDR3 is 16 residues.

Sequenced: peripheral blood mononuclear cells (PBMCs). The receptor comes from a young woman. The V call is TRBV30, the J call TRBJ1-3, with 7 bases fitting TRBD1. The CDR3 region has the DNA TGTGCCTGGAGTGTACGTCAGGGGGTCTCTGGAAACACCATATATTTT. Residues: CAWSVRQGVSGNTIYF. The full variable domain, in which reference TRBV30 and TRBJ1-3 provide the parts outside the CDR3, is SQTIHQWPATLVQPVGSPLSLECTVEGTSNPNLYWYRQAAGRGLQLLFYSVGIGQISSEVPQNLSASRPQDRQFILSSKKLLLSDSGFYLCAWSVRQGVSGNTIYFGEGSWLTVV.